One and the same sample provided the 9 T cell receptor beta chains below, sequenced in a study of cytomegalovirus exposure and HLA in healthy donors. Vbeta (60) and Jbeta (13) primers were used in the PCR. TCRdb's copy holds only in-frame clones and misses some; the assay was immunoSEQ multiplex PCR. The sample lists approximately 77,000 clones; under 80% were seen once. The sequenced material came from PBMCs. These receptors all come from a male donor in good health and CMV-seropositive.

On this clone itself: One end of the junction varies from germline; a read error may be responsible. The V gene is TRBV7-9, the J gene TRBJ2-5; the match to TRBD1 covers 7 bases. In germline, CDR1 is SEHNR, CDR2 FQNEAQ (reference sequence). The CDR3 has 15 residues. The CDR3 coding sequence is TGTTCCAGCAGATCTACAGGGGCCTCCCAAGAGACCCAGTACTTC. Its protein product is CSSRSTGASQETQYF.

This chain joins TRBV6-1 and TRBJ2-1; D might be TRBD1 (6 bases). The germline CDR1 and CDR2 sequences are MNHNS and SASEGT. Trimming shortened V by 8 bases and J by 9 bases, and 11 bases separated the two germline ends. This CDR3 is built from 11 residues. CDR3 region: CASGQGSEQFF. CDR3 in DNA: TGTGCCAGCGGTCAGGGGAGTGAGCAGTTCTTC.

The V call is TRBV9, the J call TRBJ1-6; 10 nucleotides agree with TRBD1. V lost 3 bases to trimming and J lost 7 bases; unmatched junction nucleotides: 10. The CDR3 loop spans 17 amino acids. The germline V gene encodes CDR1 SGDLS and CDR2 YYNGEE. CDR3 bases: TGTGCCAGCAGCGGGCGACAGGGGGCGAACCAAAATTCACCCCTCCACTTT. Its translation is CASSGRQGANQNSPLHF.

The chain employs TRBV5-6 and TRBJ2-3; 12 bases align to TRBD2. V was clipped by 4 bases and J by 5 bases; unmatched bases: 8. Germline values: CDR1 SGHDT, CDR2 YYEEEE. CDR3 length equals 16 residues. CDR3 residues: CASSGPSGGARDTQYF. The CDR3 DNA sequence: TGTGCCAGCAGCGGGCCTAGCGGGGGGGCCCGAGATACGCAGTATTTT.

This clone was counted a single time. The chain has TRBV5-1 and TRBJ1-1, with a tentative D call TRBD1 (6 bases). The CDR3 length is 15 residues. Germline V gene data show CDR1 as SGHRS and CDR2 as YFSETQ. V lost 1 base to trimming and J lost 5 bases, with 15 bases between them. The CDR3 sequence: CASSLLGGSFTEAFF. CDR3 nucleotide sequence: TGCGCCAGCAGCTTGCTTGGGGGCTCTTTTACTGAAGCTTTCTTT.

The chain combines TRBV11-2 with TRBJ2-3; 7 positions agree with TRBD1. The CDR3 has 17 amino acids. Germline assignment: CDR1 SGHAT and CDR2 FQNNGV. V was pared by 1 base and J by 8 bases, with 15 bases of the junction left unmatched. CDR3: CASSLGYRDSKQGTQYF. CDR3 nucleotides: TGTGCCAGCAGCTTAGGCTACCGGGACAGCAAGCAGGGTACGCAGTATTTT.

The chain employs TRBV19 and TRBJ2-2; 9 bases map to TRBD2. CDR3 length: 15 amino acids. Germline V CDR1 and CDR2: LNHDA, SQIVND (reference sequence). V was clipped by 7 bases and J by 0 bases; unmatched bases: 3. CDR3 coding DNA: TGTGCCAGTACCAGGACTAGCGCGAACACCGGGGAGCTGTTTTTT. This encodes CASTRTSANTGELFF.

In the case of this clone: Its ends do not fully match the called genes, so a read error is possible. The chain is built from TRBV11-2 and TRBJ2-1; the match to TRBD2 covers 9 bases. The germline CDR1 and CDR2 sequences are SGHAT and FQNNGV. The CDR3 extends over 12 amino acids. CDR3 region: CASSKTGTSLLF. CDR3 nucleotides: TGTGCCAGCAGCAAAACCGGGACTAGCTTACTCTTC.

This sequence joins TRBV21-1 and TRBJ2-7; no check of the table's D call, TRBD1, against the DNA was made. TRBV21-1 is designated a pseudogene. CDR3 length equals 14 residues. The CDR3 reads CAGLPIDRVAWQYF. In nucleotides, the CDR3 is TGTGCCGGGCTCCCTATTGACAGGGTAGCCTGGCAGTACTTC.